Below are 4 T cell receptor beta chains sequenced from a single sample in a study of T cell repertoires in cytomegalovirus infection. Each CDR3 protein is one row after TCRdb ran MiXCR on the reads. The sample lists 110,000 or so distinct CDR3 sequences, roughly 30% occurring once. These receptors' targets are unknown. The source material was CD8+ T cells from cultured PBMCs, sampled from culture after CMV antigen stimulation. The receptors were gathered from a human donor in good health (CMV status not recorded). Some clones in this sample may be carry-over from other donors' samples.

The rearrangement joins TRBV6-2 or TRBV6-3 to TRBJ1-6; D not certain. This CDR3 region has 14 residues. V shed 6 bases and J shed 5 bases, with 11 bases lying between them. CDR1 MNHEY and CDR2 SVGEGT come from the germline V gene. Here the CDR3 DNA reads TGTGCCAGCAGATCGGGCAGGAATAATTCACCCCTCCACTTT. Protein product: CASRSGRNNSPLHF.

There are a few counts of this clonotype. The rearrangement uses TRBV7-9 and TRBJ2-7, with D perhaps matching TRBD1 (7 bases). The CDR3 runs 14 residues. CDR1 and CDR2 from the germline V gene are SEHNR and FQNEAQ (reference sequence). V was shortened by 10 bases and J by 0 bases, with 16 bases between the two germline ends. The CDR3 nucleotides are TGTGCCACCCAGGCGGGGACAGCCTCCTACGAGCAGTACTTC. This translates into CATQAGTASYEQYF.

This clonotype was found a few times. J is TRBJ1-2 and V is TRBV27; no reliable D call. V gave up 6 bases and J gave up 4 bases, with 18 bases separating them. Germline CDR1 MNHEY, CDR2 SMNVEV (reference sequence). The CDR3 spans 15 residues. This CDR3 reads CASSPQPTIPYGYTF. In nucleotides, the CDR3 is TGTGCCAGCAGCCCACAACCTACTATACCCTATGGCTACACCTTC.

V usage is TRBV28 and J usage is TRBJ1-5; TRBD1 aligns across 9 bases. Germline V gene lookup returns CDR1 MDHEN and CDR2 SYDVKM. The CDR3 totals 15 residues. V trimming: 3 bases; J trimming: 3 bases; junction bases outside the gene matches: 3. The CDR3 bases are TGTGCCAGCAGTTTCTTACAGGGGGCCAATCAGCCCCAGCATTTT. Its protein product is CASSFLQGANQPQHF.